This is a list of T cell receptor beta chains from one sample in a study of blood T cell repertoires in COVID-19. Clones were read by immunoSEQ multiplex PCR, and TCRdb kept only the in-frame ones, dropping some. The sample shows roughly 500,000 clones, 70% to 90% of them seen only once. What was sequenced was peripheral blood. These receptors came from a human donor in a cohort sampled during active COVID-19. The CDR3 runs from the conserved cysteine through the conserved F or W. The D gene is left open where the match is weak. Size tells how often a clone was seen (once, few, many) or the class of an expanded clone, and some rows leave it out.

V	D	size	J	DNA	CDR3
TRBV28	-	-	TRBJ2-1	TGTGCCAGCAGTTCTCCTTCACTAGGAGGGTTAGGAGAGCAGTTCTTC	CASSSPSLGGLGEQFF
TRBV5-4	TRBD1	-	TRBJ1-5	TGTGCCAGCAGCGCCGGGACAGGGAATCAGCCCCAGCATTTT	CASSAGTGNQPQHF
TRBV5-1	TRBD1	-	TRBJ1-4	TGCGCCAGCAGCTTGGAACAGGGGGCTATTCATGAAAAACTGTTTTTT	CASSLEQGAIHEKLFF
TRBV29-1	TRBD1	once	TRBJ1-4	TGCAGCGTTTTAGGGGACAGGGTAAATGAAAAACTGTTTTTT	CSVLGDRVNEKLFF
TRBV27	TRBD2	-	TRBJ2-7	TGTGCCAGCATGGAGGGGACTAGCGGGAGGAAAAACGAGCAGTACTTC	CASMEGTSGRKNEQYF
TRBV27	-	once	TRBJ1-1	TGTGCCAGCAGTTTACACCAACAGAACACTGAAGCTTTCTTT	CASSLHQQNTEAFF
TRBV6-5	TRBD1	-	TRBJ1-1	TGTGCCAGCAGGAAAGGGACAGGGGACACTGAAGCTTTCTTT	CASRKGTGDTEAFF
TRBV10-3	-	-	TRBJ2-3	TGTGCCATCAGTGAGTTAGGGGCTGCAGATACGCAGTATTTT	CAISELGAADTQYF
TRBV3-1/TRBV3-2	-	-	TRBJ2-7	TGTGCCAGCAGCCAAGATAGGATAACAGTCTACGAGCAGTACTTC	CASSQDRITVYEQYF
TRBV29-1	TRBD1	-	TRBJ2-7	TGCAGCGTTGAGACAGGGGGCTCCTACGAGCAGTACTTC	CSVETGGSYEQYF
TRBV12-5	-	-	TRBJ1-5	TGTGCTAGTGGTTCGTTAAATCAGCCCCAGCATTTT	CASGSLNQPQHF
TRBV9	TRBD1	-	TRBJ1-6	TGTGCCAGCAGCCTGACAGGGCGCGGCTCACCCCTCCACTTT	CASSLTGRGSPLHF
TRBV30	TRBD1	-	TRBJ2-5	TGTGCCTGGAGCAGTACAGGGGGCATCAAGACCCAGTACTTC	CAWSSTGGIKTQYF
TRBV7-2	TRBD1	-	TRBJ2-4	TGTGCCAGCAGCTTACCAGGGGGCTTGAAAAACATTCAGTACTTC	CASSLPGGLKNIQYF
TRBV3-1/TRBV3-2	TRBD1	-	TRBJ1-2	TGTGCCAGCACCCTACAGGGGGCGGACTATGGCTACACCTTC	CASTLQGADYGYTF
TRBV28	-	few	TRBJ2-7	TGTGCCAGCAGTCCTTATAGTACAAAGGGGGACGAGCAGTACTTC	CASSPYSTKGDEQYF
TRBV5-4	-	few	TRBJ2-2	TGTGCCAGCAGCTCTGGACTCCCTCCTGCGAACACCGGGGAGCTGTTTTTT	CASSSGLPPANTGELFF
TRBV9	-	-	TRBJ1-2	TGTGCCAGCAGCGTAGAGGCCCCTCGGGGGGCGCCTCCCTATGGCTACACCTTC	CASSVEAPRGAPPYGYTF
TRBV5-5	-	-	TRBJ1-5	TGTGCCAGCAGCTCGATCGGCCTTCAAAAACGGGGTAGCAATCAGCCCCAGCATTTT	CASSSIGLQKRGSNQPQHF
TRBV9	TRBD2	-	TRBJ2-1	TGTGCCAGCAGCGTACAAGGAGGACTAGCGGGTGCTGAGCAGTTCTTC	CASSVQGGLAGAEQFF
TRBV5-6	-	-	TRBJ1-3	TGTGCCAGCAGCTTGGATTGGTCACCAATACTGGGAAACACCATATATTTT	CASSLDWSPILGNTIYF
TRBV27	TRBD1	-	TRBJ2-1	TGTGCCAGCAGTTACCCCAGGCCCAACCGGGACAGCTACAATGAGCAGTTCTTC	CASSYPRPNRDSYNEQFF
TRBV21-1	-	once	TRBJ2-7	TGTGCCAGCAGCAAAGCGCAGCTAGCGGGAGACTACGAGCAGTACTTC	CASSKAQLAGDYEQYF
TRBV5-1	TRBD1	-	TRBJ2-2	TGCGCCAGCAGGACAGGGGGGTACACCGGGGAGCTGTTTTTT	CASRTGGYTGELFF
TRBV24-1	TRBD2	few	TRBJ2-2	TGTGCCACCAGTGATATAGGACTAGGAGGAGGGGAGCTGTTTTTT	CATSDIGLGGGELFF
TRBV5-6	TRBD2	few	TRBJ2-1	TGTGCCAGCAGCCAACTAGCGGGAGTCTCTAATGAGCAGTTCTTC	CASSQLAGVSNEQFF
TRBV7-8	TRBD2	-	TRBJ2-3	TGTGCCAGCAGCCAACTAGGGACTAGCGGTTCCACAGATACGCAGTATTTT	CASSQLGTSGSTDTQYF
TRBV19	TRBD1	-	TRBJ2-1	TGTGCCAGTAGCCCAGGGGGCGGGACAGGGAAGTTTAATGAGCAGTTCTTC	CASSPGGGTGKFNEQFF
TRBV7-2	-	-	TRBJ2-1	TGTGCCAGCAGCTTAGCAGCAGGGGGGATAAATGAGCAGTTCTTC	CASSLAAGGINEQFF
TRBV20-1	TRBD1	-	TRBJ2-7	TGCAGTGCTAGTTACGGGACAGGGAACTCCTACGAGCAGTACTTC	CSASYGTGNSYEQYF
TRBV5-1	TRBD2	once	TRBJ2-3	TGCGCCAGCAGCTCACAAGCGGGAGTTAGCACAGATACGCAGTATTTT	CASSSQAGVSTDTQYF
TRBV19	TRBD1	-	TRBJ1-5	TGTGCCAGTAGTATGGACAGGGAAGGGGGTCAGCCCCAGCATTTT	CASSMDREGGQPQHF
TRBV2	TRBD1	few	TRBJ1-1	TGTGCCAGCAGGTCCCTGGGACAGAAGAACACTGAAGCTTTCTTT	CASRSLGQKNTEAFF
TRBV19	TRBD1	-	TRBJ1-5	TGTGCCAGTAGCAAGGACAGGGAGATGGGTCAGCCCCAGCATTTT	CASSKDREMGQPQHF
TRBV6-5	-	-	TRBJ2-7	TGTGCCAGCAGTTTGGGGACACTTTCCTACGAGCAGTACTTC	CASSLGTLSYEQYF
TRBV28	-	-	TRBJ1-1	TGTGCCAGCAGTGGGGAAGGAGGAACTGAAGCTTTCTTT	CASSGEGGTEAFF
TRBV27	TRBD1	once	TRBJ2-7	TGTGCCAGCAGTCCCCTGGGACAGCCGGGTGGCGAGCAGTACTTC	CASSPLGQPGGEQYF
TRBV4-1	TRBD2	-	TRBJ2-1	TGCGCCAGCAGCCAAGAAGGGGGGACTAGCGGTTACAATGAGCAGTTCTTC	CASSQEGGTSGYNEQFF
TRBV5-1	TRBD2	-	TRBJ2-3	TGCGCCAGCAGCTATGGACTAGCGGCAGATACGCAGTATTTT	CASSYGLAADTQYF
TRBV3-1/TRBV3-2	-	-	TRBJ1-1	TGTGCCAGCAGCCAAGAACTCGCGGCTCCATACACTGAAGCTTTCTTT	CASSQELAAPYTEAFF
TRBV9	TRBD1	-	TRBJ2-5	TGTGCCAGCAGCCCCACAGGGGGTACTCGAGAGACCCAGTACTTC	CASSPTGGTRETQYF
TRBV6-5	-	-	TRBJ2-1	TGTGCCAGCAGTTACCCCGGAGGCTCCAATGAGCAGTTCTTC	CASSYPGGSNEQFF
TRBV27	TRBD1	-	TRBJ1-2	TGTGCCAGCAGTCTTGAGCCGGGACAGGGCTACACCTTC	CASSLEPGQGYTF
TRBV5-1	-	-	TRBJ1-2	TGCGCCAGCAGCTTGGCGGACAAGAACTATGGCTACACCTTC	CASSLADKNYGYTF
TRBV27	-	few	TRBJ2-7	TGTGCCAGCAGTTGGAAGGGGGGGCGCGTGTACGAGCAGTACTTC	CASSWKGGRVYEQYF
TRBV4-2	-	-	TRBJ2-7	TGTGCCAGCAGCCAAGTTTCGCTATACGAGCAGTACTTC	CASSQVSLYEQYF
TRBV25-1	-	-	TRBJ1-2	TGTGCCAGCACGGCGGGGGGCTTTGACTATGGCTACACCTTC	CASTAGGFDYGYTF
TRBV27	TRBD2	-	TRBJ2-7	TGTGCCAGCACCCCGTTCCCGCCCCCTATTGGCGGGAGCCTTTACTACGAGCAGTACTTC	CASTPFPPPIGGSLYYEQYF
TRBV30	TRBD1	once	TRBJ1-1	TGTGCCTGGGGGGGACAGACCAACACTGAAGCTTTCTTT	CAWGGQTNTEAFF
TRBV12-5	-	-	TRBJ2-5	TGTGCTAGTCGCGGGACGGTCGGAGAGACCCAGTACTTC	CASRGTVGETQYF
TRBV19	TRBD1	-	TRBJ2-5	TGTGCCAGTAAGGCTGGGGACAGGGGGAGAGAGACCCAGTACTTC	CASKAGDRGRETQYF
TRBV7-2	TRBD1	-	TRBJ1-6	TGTGCCAGCAGCTTACCCCTCGACAGGGTAAGCTCCTATAATTCACCCCTCCACTTT	CASSLPLDRVSSYNSPLHF
TRBV7-4	-	-	TRBJ1-1	TGTGCCAGCAGGCAAAACAGTGTCTTAGGTGAAGCTTTCTTT	CASRQNSVLGEAFF
TRBV5-1	TRBD1	few	TRBJ2-6	TGCGCCAGCAGCTTAACCGGGACAGGGGTCGGGGCCAACGTCCTGACTTTC	CASSLTGTGVGANVLTF
TRBV19	-	-	TRBJ2-1	TGTGCCAGTAGTGTAGGAGGGCCAATACTGAATGAGCAGTTCTTC	CASSVGGPILNEQFF
TRBV28	-	-	TRBJ1-2	TGTGCCAGCAAACCTTTAGGGGGGGGCGGCTACACCTTC	CASKPLGGGGYTF
TRBV14	TRBD2	-	TRBJ2-7	TGTGCCAGCAGCCCCCGTGTAGCGGGCGGCGAGCAGTACTTC	CASSPRVAGGEQYF